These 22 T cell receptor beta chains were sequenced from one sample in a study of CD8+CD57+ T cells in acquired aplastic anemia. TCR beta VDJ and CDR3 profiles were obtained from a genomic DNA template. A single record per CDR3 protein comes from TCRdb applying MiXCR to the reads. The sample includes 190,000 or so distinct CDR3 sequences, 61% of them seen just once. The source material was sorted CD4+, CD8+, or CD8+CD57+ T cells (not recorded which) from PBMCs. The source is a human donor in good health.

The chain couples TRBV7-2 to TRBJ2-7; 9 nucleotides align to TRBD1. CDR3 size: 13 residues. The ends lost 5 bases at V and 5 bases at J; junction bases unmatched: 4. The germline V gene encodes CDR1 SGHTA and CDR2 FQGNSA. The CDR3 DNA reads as TGTGCCAGCAGCAAAAGGACAGGGGACGAGCAGTACTTC. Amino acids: CASSKRTGDEQYF.

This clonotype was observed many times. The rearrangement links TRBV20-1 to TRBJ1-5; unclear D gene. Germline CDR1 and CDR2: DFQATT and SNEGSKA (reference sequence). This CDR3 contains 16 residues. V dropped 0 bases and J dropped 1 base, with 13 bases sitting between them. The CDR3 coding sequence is TGCAGTGCTAGAGATCCGGGCCTGGCAAGCAATCAGCCCCAGCATTTT. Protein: CSARDPGLASNQPQHF.

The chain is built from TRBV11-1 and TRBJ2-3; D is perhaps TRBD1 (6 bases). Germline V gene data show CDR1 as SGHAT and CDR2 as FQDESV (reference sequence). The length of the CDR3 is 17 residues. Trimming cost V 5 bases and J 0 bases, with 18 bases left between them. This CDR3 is CASSRRKDSFSTDTQYF. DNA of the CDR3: TGTGCCAGCAGCCGCCGGAAGGACAGCTTCAGCACAGATACGCAGTATTTT.

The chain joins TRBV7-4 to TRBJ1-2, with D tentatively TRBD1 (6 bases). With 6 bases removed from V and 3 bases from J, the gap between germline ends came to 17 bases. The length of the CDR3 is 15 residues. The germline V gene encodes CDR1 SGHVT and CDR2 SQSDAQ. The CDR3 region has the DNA TGTGCCAGCAGTGAACCCGACAGGCGTCACTATGGCTACACCTTC. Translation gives CASSEPDRRHYGYTF. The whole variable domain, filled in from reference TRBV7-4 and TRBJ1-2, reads GAGVSQSPRYKVAKRGRDVALRCDSISGHVTLYWYRQTLGQGSEVLTYSQSDAQRDKSGRPSGRFSAERPERSVSTLKIQRTEQGDSAVYLCASSEPDRRHYGYTFGSGTRLTVV.

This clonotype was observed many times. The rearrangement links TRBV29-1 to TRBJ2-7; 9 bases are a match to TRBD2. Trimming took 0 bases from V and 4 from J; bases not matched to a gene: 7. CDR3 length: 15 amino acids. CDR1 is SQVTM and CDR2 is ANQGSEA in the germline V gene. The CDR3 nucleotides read TGCAGCGTTGAAGATGGGCTAGCGGGATGGTACGAGCAGTACTTC. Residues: CSVEDGLAGWYEQYF.

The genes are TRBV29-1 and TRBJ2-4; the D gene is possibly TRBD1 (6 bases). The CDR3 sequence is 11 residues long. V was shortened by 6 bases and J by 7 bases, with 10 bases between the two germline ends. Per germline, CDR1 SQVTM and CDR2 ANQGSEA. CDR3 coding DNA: TGCAGCGTCGGCCAGGGGAACATTCAGTACTTC. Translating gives CSVGQGNIQYF.

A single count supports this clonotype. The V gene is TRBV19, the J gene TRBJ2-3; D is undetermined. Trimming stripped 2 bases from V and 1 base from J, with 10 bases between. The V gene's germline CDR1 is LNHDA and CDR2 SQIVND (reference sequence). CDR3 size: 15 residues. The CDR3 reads CASSITYYGTDTQYF. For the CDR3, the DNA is TGTGCCAGTAGTATAACCTATTACGGCACAGATACGCAGTATTTT. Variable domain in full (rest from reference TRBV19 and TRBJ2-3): DGGITQSPKYLFRKEGQNVTLSCEQNLNHDAMYWYRQDPGQGLRLIYYSQIVNDFQKGDIAEGYSVSREKKESFPLTVTSAQKNPTAFYLCASSITYYGTDTQYFGPGTRLTVL.

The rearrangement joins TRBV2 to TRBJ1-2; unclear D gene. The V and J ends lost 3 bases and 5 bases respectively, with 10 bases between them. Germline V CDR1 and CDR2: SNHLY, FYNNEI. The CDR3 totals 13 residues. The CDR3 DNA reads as TGTGCCAGCAGTGACGCGCAACATTATGGCTACACCTTC. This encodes CASSDAQHYGYTF.

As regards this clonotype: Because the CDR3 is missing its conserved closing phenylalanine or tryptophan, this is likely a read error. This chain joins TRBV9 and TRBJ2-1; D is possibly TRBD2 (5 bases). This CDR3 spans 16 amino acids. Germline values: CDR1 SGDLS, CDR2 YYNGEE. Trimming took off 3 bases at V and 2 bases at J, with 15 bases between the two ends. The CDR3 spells CASSGLSVLPYNEQFR. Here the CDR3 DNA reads TGTGCCAGCAGCGGCCTTAGCGTACTACCCTACAATGAGCAGTTCAGA.

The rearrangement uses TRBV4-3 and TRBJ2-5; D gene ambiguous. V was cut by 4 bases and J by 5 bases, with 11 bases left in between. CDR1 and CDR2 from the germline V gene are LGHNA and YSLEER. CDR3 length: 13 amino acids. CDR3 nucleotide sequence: TGCGCCAGCAGCCTTGGTTTATGGGAGACCCAGTACTTC. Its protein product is CASSLGLWETQYF.

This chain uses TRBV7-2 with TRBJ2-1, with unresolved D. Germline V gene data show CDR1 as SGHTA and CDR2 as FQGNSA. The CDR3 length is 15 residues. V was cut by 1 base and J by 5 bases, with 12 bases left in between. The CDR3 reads CASSLETIPHNEQFF. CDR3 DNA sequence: TGTGCCAGCAGCTTAGAGACAATCCCCCACAATGAGCAGTTCTTC.

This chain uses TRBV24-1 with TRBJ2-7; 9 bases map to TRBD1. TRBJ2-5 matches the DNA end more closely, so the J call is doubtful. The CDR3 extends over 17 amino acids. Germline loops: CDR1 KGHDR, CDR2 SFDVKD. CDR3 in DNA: TGTGCCACCAGTGAATTCCCGGGACAGGGAGGGCAAGAGACCCAGTACTTC. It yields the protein CATSEFPGQGGQETQYF.

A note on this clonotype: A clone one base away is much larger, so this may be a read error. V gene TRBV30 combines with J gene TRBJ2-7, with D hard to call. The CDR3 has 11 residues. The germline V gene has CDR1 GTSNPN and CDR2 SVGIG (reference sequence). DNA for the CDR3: TGTGTCTGGAGTGTTAGCTACGAGCAGTACTTC. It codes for CVWSVSYEQYF.

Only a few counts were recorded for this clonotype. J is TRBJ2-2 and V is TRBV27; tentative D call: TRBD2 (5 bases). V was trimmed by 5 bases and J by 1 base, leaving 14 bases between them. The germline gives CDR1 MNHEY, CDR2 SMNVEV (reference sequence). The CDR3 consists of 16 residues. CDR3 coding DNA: TGTGCCAGCAGTCAACCGGGAACACGGAACACCGGGGAGCTGTTTTTT. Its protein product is CASSQPGTRNTGELFF.

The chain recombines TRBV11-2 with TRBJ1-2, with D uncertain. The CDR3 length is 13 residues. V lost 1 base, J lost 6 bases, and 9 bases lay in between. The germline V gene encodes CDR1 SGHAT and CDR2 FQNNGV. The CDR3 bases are TGTGCCAGCAGCTTAGTTGGGATCGATGGCTACACCTTC. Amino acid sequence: CASSLVGIDGYTF.

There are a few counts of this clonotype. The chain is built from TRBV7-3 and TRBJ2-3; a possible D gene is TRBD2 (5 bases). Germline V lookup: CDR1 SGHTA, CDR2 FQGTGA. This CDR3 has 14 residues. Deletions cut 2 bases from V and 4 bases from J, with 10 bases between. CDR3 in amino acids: CASSLLADSDTQYF. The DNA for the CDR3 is TGTGCCAGCAGCTTATTGGCGGACTCAGATACGCAGTATTTT.

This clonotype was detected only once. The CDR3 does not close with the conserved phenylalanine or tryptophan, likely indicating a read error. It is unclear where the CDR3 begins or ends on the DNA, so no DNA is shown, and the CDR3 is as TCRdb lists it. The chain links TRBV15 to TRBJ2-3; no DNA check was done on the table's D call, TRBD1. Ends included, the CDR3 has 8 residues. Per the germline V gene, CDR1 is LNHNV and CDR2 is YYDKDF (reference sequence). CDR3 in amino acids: CATSRDSG.

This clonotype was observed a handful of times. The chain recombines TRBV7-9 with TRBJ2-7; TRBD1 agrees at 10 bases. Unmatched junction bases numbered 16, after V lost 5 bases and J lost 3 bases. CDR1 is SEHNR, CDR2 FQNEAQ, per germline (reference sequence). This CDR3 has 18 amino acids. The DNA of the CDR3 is TGTGCCAGCAGCCCCCTGGGACAGGGGAGGACAATCGACTACGAGCAGTACTTC. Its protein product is CASSPLGQGRTIDYEQYF.

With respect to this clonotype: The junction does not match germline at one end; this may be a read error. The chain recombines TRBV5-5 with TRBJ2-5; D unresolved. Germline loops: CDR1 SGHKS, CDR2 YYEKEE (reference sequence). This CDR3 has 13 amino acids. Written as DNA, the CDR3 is TGTGCCAACAGCTTGAGTCGGCAAGAGACCCAGTACTTC. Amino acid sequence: CANSLSRQETQYF. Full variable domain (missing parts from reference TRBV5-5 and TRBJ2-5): DAGVTQSPTHLIKTRGQQVTLRCSPISGHKSVSWYQQVLGQGPQFIFQYYEKEERGRGNFPDRFSARQFPNYSSELNVNALLLGDSALYLCANSLSRQETQYFGPGTRLLVL.

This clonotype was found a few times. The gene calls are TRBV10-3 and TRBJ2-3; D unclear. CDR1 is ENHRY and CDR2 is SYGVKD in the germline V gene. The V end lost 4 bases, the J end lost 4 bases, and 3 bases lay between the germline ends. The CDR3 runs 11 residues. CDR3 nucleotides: TGTGCCATCAGTGCAGCAGATACGCAGTATTTT. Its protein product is CAISAADTQYF.

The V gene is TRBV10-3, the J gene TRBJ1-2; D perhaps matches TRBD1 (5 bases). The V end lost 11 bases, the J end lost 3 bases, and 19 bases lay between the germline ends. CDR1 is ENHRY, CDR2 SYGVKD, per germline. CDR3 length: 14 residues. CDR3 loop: CAAHPDTGHYGYTF. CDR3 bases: TGTGCCGCCCATCCGGACACGGGTCACTATGGCTACACCTTC.

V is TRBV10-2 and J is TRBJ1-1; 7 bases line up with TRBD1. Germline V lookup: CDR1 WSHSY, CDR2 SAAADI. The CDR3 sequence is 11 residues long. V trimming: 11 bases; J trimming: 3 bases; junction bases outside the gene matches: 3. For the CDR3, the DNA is TGCGCCGACAGGGCGGACACTGAAGCTTTCTTT. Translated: CADRADTEAFF.